Sequencing of this TCR beta chain was carried out in a study of early T cells in non-severe SARS-CoV-2 infection. Study-level information: Sequencing of unsorted whole blood was done on bulk RNA, leaving chains unpaired.

Individual cDNA molecules were tagged with unique molecular identifiers, the study reported. Via MiXCR, TCRdb re-called the 5' RACE reads, giving one row per CDR3 protein. The table lists some 80,000 distinct CDR3 sequences, roughly an eighth of them singletons, with approximately 7% in the top ten. This clonotype was detected only a few times. The antigen remains undetermined. V lost 6 bases and J lost 5, with 11 bases in between. This CDR3 spans 13 amino acids. CDR1 and CDR2 from the germline V gene are KGHSH and LQKENI. Study-level points and caveats: There was a bias toward anti-spike CD8 responses in VDJdb matching, which missed private and CD4 specificities.

The V call is TRBV18, the J call TRBJ1-5; D is ambiguous. The TCR was taken from an adult who was a healthcare worker with PCR-confirmed SARS-CoV-2 infection or an uninfected control (not recorded which). The sample consisted of whole blood. CDR3 in amino acids: CASSPTSHQPQHF. For the CDR3, the DNA is TGTGCCAGCTCCCCTACATCCCATCAGCCCCAGCATTTT.